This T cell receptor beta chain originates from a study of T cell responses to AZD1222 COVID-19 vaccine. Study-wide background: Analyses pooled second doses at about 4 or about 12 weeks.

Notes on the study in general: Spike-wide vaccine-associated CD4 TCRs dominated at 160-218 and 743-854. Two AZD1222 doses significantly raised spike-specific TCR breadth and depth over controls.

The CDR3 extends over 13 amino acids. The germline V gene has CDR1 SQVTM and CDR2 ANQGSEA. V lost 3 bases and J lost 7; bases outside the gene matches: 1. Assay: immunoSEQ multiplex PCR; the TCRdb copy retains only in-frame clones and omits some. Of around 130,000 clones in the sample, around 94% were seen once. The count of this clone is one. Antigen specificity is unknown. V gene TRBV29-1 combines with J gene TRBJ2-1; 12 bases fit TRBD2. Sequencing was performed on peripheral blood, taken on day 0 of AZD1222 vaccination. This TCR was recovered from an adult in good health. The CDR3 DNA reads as TGCAGCGTTGAGGGGACTAGCGGGAATGAGCAGTTCTTC. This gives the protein CSVEGTSGNEQFF.